These T cell receptor beta chains were read from a single sample in a study of shared clonotypes between healthy human individuals. TCRdb's copy holds only in-frame clones and misses some; the assay was immunoSEQ multiplex PCR. The sample has millions of clones, 90% to 95% seen once. Source material: naive CD4+ T cells from PBMCs. These receptors came from a man aged 18-30 years in good health. Some clones in this sample may be carry-over from other donors' samples. CDR3s include the opening cysteine and the closing phenylalanine or tryptophan. The D gene is left open where the match is weak. Only part of the rows carry a size: once, few, many, or a class if the clone is expanded.

>TRBJ2-1|TRBD2|-|TRBV18
TGTGCCAGCTCACCGCAGACTAGCGGGAGGGGTAATGAGCAGTTCTTC
CASSPQTSGRGNEQFF
>TRBJ2-5|-|-|TRBV18
TGTGCCAGCTCACCAAAACAGCAAGAGACCCAGTACTTC
CASSPKQQETQYF
>TRBJ1-5|-|-|TRBV6-6
TGTGCCAGCAGCCCCCCGACGGTCCTGCGGGATCAGCCCCAGCATTTT
CASSPPTVLRDQPQHF
>TRBJ1-1|-|-|TRBV5-1
TGCGCCAGCAGCTCCCTGCGGGGTGGCACTGAAGCTTTCTTT
CASSSLRGGTEAFF
>TRBJ2-1|-|-|TRBV6-1
TGTGCCAGCAGTGAAAGCCGAGGGACTTACAATGAGCAGTTCTTC
CASSESRGTYNEQFF
>TRBJ2-7|TRBD1|-|TRBV11-2
TGTGCCAGCAGCGGCAGGGGGATCTCCTACGAGCAGTACTTC
CASSGRGISYEQYF
>TRBJ2-7|-|-|TRBV4-1
TGCGCCAGCAGCCAAGAGGGGTATGCCTCTTACTACGAGCAGTACTTC
CASSQEGYASYYEQYF
>TRBJ2-5|-|-|TRBV14
TGTGCCAGCAGCCAAGATAGAGGGGGACAAGAGACCCAGTACTTC
CASSQDRGGQETQYF
>TRBJ1-1|TRBD1|-|TRBV5-1
TGCGCCAGCAGCGGGACAGGGGTAGGCACTGAAGCTTTCTTT
CASSGTGVGTEAFF
>TRBJ2-7|TRBD1|-|TRBV28
TGTGCCAGCACCCTAGGGCTTGGACAGGCCTACGAGCAGTACTTC
CASTLGLGQAYEQYF
>TRBJ2-7|-|-|TRBV5-8
TGTGCCAGCAGCTTGCTCGGTTCCTACGAGCAGTACTTC
CASSLLGSYEQYF
>TRBJ2-7|-|-|TRBV6-6
TGTGCCAGCAGTTACTCGGAGCAATCCTACGAGCAGTACTTC
CASSYSEQSYEQYF
>TRBJ2-5|-|-|TRBV11-3
TGTGCCAGCAGTCAGTCGGTACAAGAGACCCAGTACTTC
CASSQSVQETQYF
>TRBJ2-1|TRBD2|-|TRBV28
TGTGCCAGCAGTTCCCCCCCGCGGGGAGGGGATTGGGAGCAGTTCTTC
CASSSPPRGGDWEQFF
>TRBJ2-7|TRBD2|-|TRBV5-1
TGCGCCAGCAGCACTGGACTAGCGGGAGCAGAGCAGTACTTC
CASSTGLAGAEQYF
>TRBJ2-7|TRBD2|-|TRBV10-3
TGTGCCATCAGTGAGTTACTAGCGACGAACTACGAGCAGTACTTC
CAISELLATNYEQYF
>TRBJ2-5|-|-|TRBV10-3
TGTGCCATCAGTGAGTTTACGGGTGGAGAGACCCAGTACTTC
CAISEFTGGETQYF
>TRBJ2-7|TRBD1|few|TRBV5-1
TGCGCCAGCAGCTTTCTTCCGGGACAGGGTTACGGCGAGCAGTACTTC
CASSFLPGQGYGEQYF
>TRBJ2-5|TRBD1|-|TRBV6-1
TGTGCCAGCAGGAACAGGGGGCCCGGAGGAGAGACCCAGTACTTC
CASRNRGPGGETQYF
>TRBJ2-2|TRBD1|once|TRBV27
TGTGCCAGCAGTTACGGGACAGGCGTCACCGGGGAGCTGTTTTTT
CASSYGTGVTGELFF
>TRBJ2-1|TRBD2|-|TRBV5-1
TGCGCCAGCAGCTTGGGATCGGGACTAGCGGATAATGAGCAGTTCTTC
CASSLGSGLADNEQFF
>TRBJ2-7|-|-|TRBV18
TGTGCCAGCTCACCAATAACCAATCCCCCCTACGAGCAGTACTTC
CASSPITNPPYEQYF
>TRBJ2-7|-|-|TRBV15
TGTGCCACCAGCAAAGTGGGCCTTAACCACGAGCAGTACTTC
CATSKVGLNHEQYF
>TRBJ1-1|TRBD1|few|TRBV29-1
TGCAGCTGCGACAGGGGGCTGGGTACTGAAGCTTTCTTT
CSCDRGLGTEAFF